This T cell receptor beta chain is from a study of graft-versus-host responses after intestinal transplantation. Study at large: Isolated intestinal, liver-intestinal, or multivisceral transplants had been given to the recipients.

Profiled with immunoSEQ multiplex PCR; TCRdb holds only in-frame clones, not every one. The sample consists of 90,000 to 150,000 clones, 80% to 95% of them appearing once. A remark on this clone: The antigen is undetermined.

The V segment lost 6 bases and the J segment 2 bases; nucleotides outside the gene matches: 7. Germline V lookup: CDR1 MNHNY, CDR2 SVGAGI (reference sequence). This CDR3 contains 14 residues. The gene calls are TRBV6-6 and TRBJ2-7, with 7 bases lining up with TRBD2. The sample here was unstimulated CD4+ T cells sorted from spleen or lymph node cells, taken before intestinal transplant. The clonotype originates from a human donor who received an intestinal transplant. The CDR3 nucleotides read TGTGCCAGCAGAATAGACGGGGGGACCTACGAGCAGTACTTC. This encodes CASRIDGGTYEQYF.